This TCR beta chain was identified in a study of shared clonotypes between healthy human individuals. Study results and limitations: Non-shared clonotypes were found to have lower generation probabilities than the clonotypes that were shared by all four of the sorted-subset donors.

Remarks on this clone: Its antigen is currently unknown.

V gave up 4 bases and J gave up 2 bases, with 6 bases separating them. The germline V gene encodes CDR1 MNHEY and CDR2 SVGAGI. This CDR3 spans 13 amino acids. Every immunoSEQ plate was one replicate of a subset's evenly spread DNA. Replicate PCRs from sorted subsets contained roughly 200 ng DNA, which is roughly 30,000 T cell genomes. Clones were read by immunoSEQ multiplex PCR, and TCRdb kept only the in-frame ones, dropping some. This sample has about 1.5 million clones, with under 99% found just once. The V and J genes are TRBV6-5 and TRBJ1-5; D remains ambiguous. This clonotype originated in a man in his thirties or forties in good health. The sample taken for sequencing was naive CD4+ T cells sorted from blood. Subset in this sample: CD45RA+ positively selected. The CDR3 DNA sequence: TGTGCCAGCAGTTGGCAGCGCAATCAGCCCCAGCATTTT. It translates to CASSWQRNQPQHF.